One sample yielded the 18 T cell receptor beta chains listed below, sequenced in a study of blood T cell repertoires in COVID-19. Data came from immunoSEQ multiplex PCR; TCRdb stores just in-frame clones and leaves some out. The sample includes roughly 8,600 clones, about four fifths of them seen just once. What was sequenced was peripheral blood. The receptors come from a human donor with active COVID-19. The donor label of this sample is uncertain.

The chain combines TRBV7-3 with TRBJ1-2; D is undetermined. Trimming removed 4 bases from V and 7 bases from J, with 16 bases in between. This CDR3 comprises 14 residues. The germline V gene has CDR1 SGHTA and CDR2 FQGTGA. The CDR3 reads CASSSTVDGSGYTF. The CDR3 DNA reads as TGTGCCAGCAGCTCAACAGTAGATGGTTCTGGCTACACCTTC. Drawing the rest from reference TRBV7-3 and TRBJ1-2, the complete variable domain is GAGVSQTPSNKVTEKGKYVELRCDPISGHTALYWYRQSLGQGPEFLIYFQGTGAADDSGLPNDRFFAVRPEGSVSTLKIQRTERGDSAVYLCASSSTVDGSGYTFGSGTRLTVV.

The chain carries TRBV27 and TRBJ1-5, with D perhaps TRBD1 (6 bases). V was pared by 7 bases and J by 3 bases, with 10 bases between. Germline V gene sequence: CDR1 MNHEY, CDR2 SMNVEV (reference sequence). The CDR3 has 13 amino acids. CDR3 nucleotide sequence: TGTGCCAGCAATGGGACACCCAATCAGCCCCAGCATTTT. Amino acid sequence: CASNGTPNQPQHF.

The rearrangement links TRBV5-1 to TRBJ2-3, with D possibly TRBD1 on 5 matching bases. From germline, CDR1 is SGHRS and CDR2 YFSETQ. Trimming left V 0 bases short and J 0 bases short, with 11 bases between. The CDR3 is made up of 16 amino acids. The CDR3 protein is CASSLEAGKSTDTQYF. The CDR3 region has the DNA TGCGCCAGCAGCTTGGAAGCAGGGAAGAGCACAGATACGCAGTATTTT.

The V gene is TRBV7-9, the J gene TRBJ2-3; D is possibly TRBD2 (5 bases). CDR3 size: 17 residues. Germline CDR1 and CDR2: SEHNR and FQNEAQ (reference sequence). The germline V and J ends were trimmed by 5 bases and 0 bases, with 18 bases remaining between them. CDR3 nucleotide sequence: TGTGCCAGCAGCCGATCAACACCGGGATATAGCACAGATACGCAGTATTTT. Translating it yields CASSRSTPGYSTDTQYF.

This chain uses TRBV11-3 with TRBJ2-3; perhaps TRBD2 as D (6 bases). Per the germline V gene, CDR1 is SGHNT and CDR2 is YENEEA. The CDR3 length is 15 residues. Trimming removed 4 bases at V and 0 bases at J, with 11 bases between. The CDR3 spells CASSSAGLSTDTQYF. In DNA form, the CDR3 reads TGTGCCAGCAGCTCAGCGGGTCTTAGCACAGATACGCAGTATTTT.

This rearrangement joins TRBV30 to TRBJ1-5, with 9 bases fitting TRBD1. With 2 bases clipped from V and 6 bases from J, the junction kept 14 bases outside the gene matches. CDR1 is GTSNPN, CDR2 SVGIG, per germline (reference sequence). The CDR3 contains 17 residues. CDR3 sequence: CAWSNWGQGPMSQPQHF. In DNA, the CDR3 is TGTGCCTGGAGTAATTGGGGACAGGGTCCAATGAGTCAGCCCCAGCATTTT.

This chain connects TRBV15 to TRBJ2-5; TRBD2 matches at 9 bases. V dropped 2 bases and J dropped 3; count of bases not matched to a gene: 4. In germline, CDR1 is LNHNV, CDR2 YYDKDF (reference sequence). The CDR3 extends over 15 amino acids. The CDR3 loop is CATSRRLAGEETQYF. CDR3 coding DNA: TGTGCCACCAGCAGAAGATTAGCGGGAGAAGAGACCCAGTACTTC.

The gene calls are TRBV27 and TRBJ1-1, with D unresolved. CDR1 and CDR2 (germline): MNHEY, SMNVEV (reference sequence). The V end lost 3 bases, the J end lost 4 bases, and 18 bases lay between the germline ends. This CDR3 comprises 16 residues. CDR3 coding DNA: TGTGCCAGCAGTTTGTTCCTCCAGACTTCTGGCACTGAAGCTTTCTTT. It encodes CASSLFLQTSGTEAFF.

The rearrangement uses TRBV19 and TRBJ2-1, with 12 bases matching TRBD2. Unmatched junction bases numbered 19, after V lost 6 bases and J lost 10 bases. Germline assignment: CDR1 LNHDA and CDR2 SQIVND (reference sequence). This CDR3 is built from 18 residues. The CDR3 coding sequence is TGTGCCAGTAGCACGACTAGCGGGAGACTAACCCTCCGTATCGAGCAGTTCTTC. It specifies CASSTTSGRLTLRIEQFF.

The chain carries TRBV11-2 and TRBJ2-1; 8 nucleotides match TRBD2. From germline, CDR1 is SGHAT and CDR2 FQNNGV. J gave up 7 bases and V 5 bases, and 7 bases lay outside the gene matches. The CDR3 length is 14 residues. Written as DNA, the CDR3 is TGTGCCAGCAGCCTACTAGCGGCCTGGAATGAGCAGTTCTTC. Translation gives CASSLLAAWNEQFF.

This clone was seen only once. The J gene is TRBJ1-6, the V gene TRBV7-2; D is perhaps TRBD1 (6 bases). V was clipped by 1 base and J by 5 bases, with 12 bases between them. The germline gives CDR1 SGHTA, CDR2 FQGNSA. This CDR3 has 16 amino acids. The CDR3 loop reads CASSLEGGTNNSPLHF. In nucleotides, the CDR3 is TGTGCCAGCAGCTTAGAGGGGGGGACAAATAATTCACCCCTCCACTTT.

V is TRBV7-2 and J is TRBJ2-5, with 11 bases lining up with TRBD2. J lost 3 bases, V lost 1 base, and 4 bases had no gene match. Germline values: CDR1 SGHTA, CDR2 FQGNSA. The CDR3 totals 16 residues. Written as DNA, the CDR3 is TGTGCCAGCAGCTTAGTGCCGGGACTAGCGGAAGAGACCCAGTACTTC. Its translation is CASSLVPGLAEETQYF.

This clone was recorded a few times. This same CDR3 is encoded by further DNA sequences in the sample. The chain couples TRBV7-3 to TRBJ2-1, with a tentative D call TRBD2 (6 bases). This CDR3 is built from 13 residues. Germline-derived CDR1 and CDR2 are SGHTA and FQGTGA. Trimming stripped 0 bases from V and 7 bases from J, with 7 bases between. CDR3 residues: CASSLTGSNEQFF. CDR3 bases: TGTGCCAGCAGCTTAACCGGGAGTAATGAGCAGTTCTTC.

The gene calls are TRBV25-1 and TRBJ2-1; D possibly corresponds to TRBD1 (6 bases). Germline lookup yields CDR1 MGHDK and CDR2 SYGVNS. CDR3 length: 14 amino acids. With 5 bases removed from V and 5 bases from J, the gap between germline ends came to 13 bases. Here the CDR3 DNA reads TGTGCCAGCAGTAATCCGGGACAAAACAATGAGCAGTTCTTC. Translation gives CASSNPGQNNEQFF.

The chain couples TRBV27 to TRBJ2-7, with 8 bases fitting TRBD2. Looked up from germline, CDR1 is MNHEY and CDR2 is SMNVEV (reference sequence). The CDR3 consists of 15 residues. J was trimmed by 5 bases and V by 6 bases; bases with no gene match: 12. In DNA, the CDR3 is TGTGCCAGCAGGAGCTGGAGCGGGAGTATCAACGAGCAGTACTTC. Translation: CASRSWSGSINEQYF.

This clone was seen a single time. The chain is built from TRBV19 and TRBJ2-7; TRBD1 is a possible D gene (7 bases). Germline-derived CDR1 and CDR2 are LNHDA and SQIVND (reference sequence). The CDR3 is 14 amino acids. Trimming took 2 bases from V and 0 from J, leaving 8 bases between them. The CDR3 bases are TGTGCCAGTAGTATACAGGGGGGCTCCTACGAGCAGTACTTC. Protein: CASSIQGGSYEQYF. The whole variable domain, remainder taken from reference TRBV19 and TRBJ2-7, is DGGITQSPKYLFRKEGQNVTLSCEQNLNHDAMYWYRQDPGQGLRLIYYSQIVNDFQKGDIAEGYSVSREKKESFPLTVTSAQKNPTAFYLCASSIQGGSYEQYFGPGTRLTVT.

The gene calls are TRBV30 and TRBJ1-1; tentatively, D is TRBD1 (6 bases). V was clipped by 7 bases and J by 1 base, with 16 bases between them. The CDR3 runs to 14 residues. Germline CDR1 is GTSNPN and CDR2 is SVGIG (reference sequence). In nucleotides, the CDR3 is TGTGCCTCAAGAACAGGGCTTCGGAACACTGAAGCTTTCTTT. As protein: CASRTGLRNTEAFF.

The CDR3: CASSSDRGITDTQYF. The CDR3, as DNA: TGTGCCAGCAGCTCGGACAGGGGGATCACAGATACGCAGTATTTT. The V and J genes are TRBV11-1 and TRBJ2-3; TRBD1 aligns across 10 bases. After removal of 4 bases from V and 2 bases from J, the junction contained 3 bases not matched to a gene. The CDR3 runs 15 residues. Germline CDR1 SGHAT, CDR2 FQDESV (reference sequence).